This record covers a single T cell receptor beta chain. The target antigen is unknown. Addition of a universal primer site occurred through template switching, and cDNA carried unique molecular identifiers. TCRdb passed the 5' RACE reads through MiXCR, listing each CDR3 protein once. The sample has 400,000 to 550,000 distinct CDR3 sequences, roughly an eighth seen once. Trimming took 6 bases from V and 2 from J; bases not matched to a gene: 7. CDR1 and CDR2 from the germline V gene are SGHRS and YFSETQ. This CDR3 is built from 14 residues. This record belongs to a study of identical twins. Study-wide results and limits: Partly confounded zero-insertion analyses could result from invariant MAIT and iNKT cells. Conclusions rested on cross-sectional statistics rather than following the same donors.

These same records also appear under a second study, on yellow fever vaccine responses in identical twins.

The source material was CD4+ T cells sorted from blood. V and J are TRBV5-1 and TRBJ2-5, with 7 positions matching TRBD2. The receptor was derived from a woman younger than 30 in good health. The CDR3 region is CASTTSVTQETQYF. DNA of the CDR3: TGCGCCAGCACCACTAGCGTGACACAAGAGACCCAGTACTTC.